What follows are 5 T cell receptor beta chains derived from one specimen sequenced in a study of cytomegalovirus exposure and HLA in healthy donors. The study ran its PCR with 60 Vbeta and 13 Jbeta primers. TCRdb's copy holds only in-frame clones and misses some; the assay was immunoSEQ multiplex PCR. This table holds under 200,000 clones, more than 65% found once. The sample was PBMCs. These receptors were taken from a woman in her forties or fifties in good health and CMV-seronegative.

The chain has TRBV4-3 and TRBJ2-5, with 7 bases aligning to TRBD2. The J call is doubtful: the DNA matches TRBJ2-7 better. This CDR3 spans 15 amino acids. CDR1 LGHNA and CDR2 YSLEER come from the germline V gene. The CDR3 DNA follows: TGCGCCAGCAGCCCGCTAGCGGCTAGCTCCTACGAGCAGTACTTC. Translation: CASSPLAASSYEQYF.

This clone was observed once. The rearrangement joins TRBV9 to TRBJ2-1, with D uncertain. V lost 0 bases and J 6 bases, leaving 19 bases between the germline ends. The CDR3 covers 17 residues. Looked up from germline, CDR1 is SGDLS and CDR2 is YYNGEE. Written as DNA, the CDR3 is TGTGCCAGCAGCGTAGCAGTTTTTCGCTCTGACATCAATGAGCAGTTCTTC. Translated, it gives CASSVAVFRSDINEQFF.

The chain combines TRBV14 with TRBJ2-7; a possible D gene is TRBD1 (6 bases). Looked up from germline, CDR1 is SGHDN and CDR2 is FVKESK. The V gene lost 2 bases and the J gene lost 7 bases, with 15 bases spanning the gap. The length of the CDR3 is 14 residues. In DNA form, the CDR3 reads TGTGCCAGCAGCCAATTGGCAGGGGTGGTTGAGCAGTACTTC. It yields the protein CASSQLAGVVEQYF.

This clone was counted a few times. The chain couples TRBV23-1 to TRBJ2-2, with 8 bases matching TRBD1. TRBV23-1 is an ORF; its function is uncertain. This CDR3 spans 16 amino acids. The J segment lost 0 bases and the V segment lost 3 bases, leaving 3 bases of the junction unmatched. CDR3 loop: CASSHSGQANTGELFF. The DNA for the CDR3 is TGCGCCAGCAGTCACTCGGGACAGGCGAACACCGGGGAGCTGTTTTTT.

J is TRBJ2-2 and V is TRBV11-2; 8 nucleotides line up with TRBD1. This CDR3 has 15 amino acids. Germline assignment: CDR1 SGHAT and CDR2 FQNNGV. Losses at the gene ends were 5 bases for V and 5 bases for J; bases not matched to a gene: 7. The chain's CDR3 is CASSPDRGRTGELFF. As DNA, the CDR3 is TGTGCCAGCAGCCCAGACAGGGGCAGGACCGGGGAGCTGTTTTTT.